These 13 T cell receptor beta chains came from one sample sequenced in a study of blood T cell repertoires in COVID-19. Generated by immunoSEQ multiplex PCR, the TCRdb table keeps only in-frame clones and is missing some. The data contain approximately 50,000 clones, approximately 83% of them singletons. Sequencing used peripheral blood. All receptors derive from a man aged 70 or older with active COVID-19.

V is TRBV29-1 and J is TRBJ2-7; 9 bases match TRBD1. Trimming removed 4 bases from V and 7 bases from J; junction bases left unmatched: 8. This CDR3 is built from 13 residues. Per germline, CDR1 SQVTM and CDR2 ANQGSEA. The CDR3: CSVVQGALGEQYF. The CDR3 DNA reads TGCAGCGTTGTACAGGGGGCCTTGGGGGAGCAGTACTTC.

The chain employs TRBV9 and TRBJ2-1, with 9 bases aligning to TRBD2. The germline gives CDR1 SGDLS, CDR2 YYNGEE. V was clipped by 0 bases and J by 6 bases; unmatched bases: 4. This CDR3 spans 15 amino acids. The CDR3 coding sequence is TGTGCCAGCAGCGTAGCGGGCGGGGGGGTCAATGAGCAGTTCTTC. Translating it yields CASSVAGGGVNEQFF.

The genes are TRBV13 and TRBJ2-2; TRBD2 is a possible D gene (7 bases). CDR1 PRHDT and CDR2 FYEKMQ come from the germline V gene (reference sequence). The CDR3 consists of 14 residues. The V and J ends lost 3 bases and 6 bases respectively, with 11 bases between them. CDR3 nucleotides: TGTGCCAGCAGCTTCGGGGGGCGGTCCGGGGAGCTGTTTTTT. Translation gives CASSFGGRSGELFF.

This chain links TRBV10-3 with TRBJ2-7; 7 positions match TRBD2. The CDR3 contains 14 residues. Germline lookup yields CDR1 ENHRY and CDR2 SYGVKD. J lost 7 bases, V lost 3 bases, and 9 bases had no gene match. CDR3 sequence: CAISDVGRGNEQYF. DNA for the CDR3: TGTGCCATCAGTGACGTCGGGCGGGGGAATGAGCAGTACTTC.

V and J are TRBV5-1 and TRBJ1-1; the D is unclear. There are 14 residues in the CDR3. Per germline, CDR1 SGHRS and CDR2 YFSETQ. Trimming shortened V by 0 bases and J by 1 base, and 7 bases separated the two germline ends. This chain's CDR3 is CASSLASGNTEAFF. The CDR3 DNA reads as TGCGCCAGCAGCTTGGCCTCAGGGAACACTGAAGCTTTCTTT. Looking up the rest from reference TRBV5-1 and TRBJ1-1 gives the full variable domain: KAGVTQTPRYLIKTRGQQVTLSCSPISGHRSVSWYQQTPGQGLQFLFEYFSETQRNKGNFPGRFSGRQFSNSRSEMNVSTLELGDSALYLCASSLASGNTEAFFGQGTRLTVV.

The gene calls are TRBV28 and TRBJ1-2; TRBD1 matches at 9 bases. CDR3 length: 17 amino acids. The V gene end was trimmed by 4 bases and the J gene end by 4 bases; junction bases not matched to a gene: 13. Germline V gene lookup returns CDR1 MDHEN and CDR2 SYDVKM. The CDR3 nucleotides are TGTGCCAGCAGTTCGCATCAGGGACAGGGTGGTCTCTATGGCTACACCTTC. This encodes CASSSHQGQGGLYGYTF.

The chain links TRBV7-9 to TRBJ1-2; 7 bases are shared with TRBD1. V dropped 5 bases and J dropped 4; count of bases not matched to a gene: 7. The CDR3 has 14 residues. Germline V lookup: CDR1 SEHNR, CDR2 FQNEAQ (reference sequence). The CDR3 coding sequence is TGTGCCAGCAGCCCCGGACAGGCTCTCTATGGCTACACCTTC. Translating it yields CASSPGQALYGYTF.

CDR3 protein: CAISESTGQNEQYF. CDR3 DNA sequence: TGTGCCATCAGTGAGTCCACAGGACAGAACGAGCAGTACTTC. The chain has TRBV10-3 and TRBJ2-7; possibly TRBD1 for D (6 bases). CDR1 ENHRY and CDR2 SYGVKD come from the germline V gene. The V gene lost 0 bases and the J gene lost 5 bases, with 11 bases spanning the gap. This CDR3 is built from 14 residues.

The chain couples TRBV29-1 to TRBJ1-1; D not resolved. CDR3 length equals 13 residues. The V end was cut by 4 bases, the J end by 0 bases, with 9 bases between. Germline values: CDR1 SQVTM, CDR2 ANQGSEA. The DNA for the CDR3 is TGCAGCGTTGGGGAGGGATTGAACACTGAAGCTTTCTTT. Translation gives CSVGEGLNTEAFF.

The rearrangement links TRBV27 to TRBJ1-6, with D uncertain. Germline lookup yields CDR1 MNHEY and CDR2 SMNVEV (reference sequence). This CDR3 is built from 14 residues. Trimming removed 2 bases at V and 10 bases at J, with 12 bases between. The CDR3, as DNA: TGTGCCAGCAGTTTAAACCGGGTCCGGTCACCCCTCCACTTT. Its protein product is CASSLNRVRSPLHF.

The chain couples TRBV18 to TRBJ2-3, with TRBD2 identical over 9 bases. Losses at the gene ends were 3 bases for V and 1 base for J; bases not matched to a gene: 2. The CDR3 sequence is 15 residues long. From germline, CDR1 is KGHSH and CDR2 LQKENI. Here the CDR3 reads CASSPPSGGTDTQYF. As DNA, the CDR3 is TGTGCCAGCTCACCCCCTAGCGGGGGCACAGATACGCAGTATTTT.

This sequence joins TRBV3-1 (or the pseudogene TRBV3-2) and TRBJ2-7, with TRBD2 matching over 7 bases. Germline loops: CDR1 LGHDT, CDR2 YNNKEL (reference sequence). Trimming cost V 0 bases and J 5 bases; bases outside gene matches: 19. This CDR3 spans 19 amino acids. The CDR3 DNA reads TGTGCCAGCAGCCAAGACTCTATCATAGCGGGCGCACGCGTCGACGAGCAGTACTTC. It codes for CASSQDSIIAGARVDEQYF.

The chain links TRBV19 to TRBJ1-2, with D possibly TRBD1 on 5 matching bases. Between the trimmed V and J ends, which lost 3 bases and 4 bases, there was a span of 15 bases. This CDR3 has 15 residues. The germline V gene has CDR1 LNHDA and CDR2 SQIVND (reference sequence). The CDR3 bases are TGTGCCAGTAGTATTGAGGCGGGGCCGGGCTATGGCTACACCTTC. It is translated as CASSIEAGPGYGYTF. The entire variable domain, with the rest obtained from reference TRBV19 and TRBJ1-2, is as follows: DGGITQSPKYLFRKEGQNVTLSCEQNLNHDAMYWYRQDPGQGLRLIYYSQIVNDFQKGDIAEGYSVSREKKESFPLTVTSAQKNPTAFYLCASSIEAGPGYGYTFGSGTRLTVV.